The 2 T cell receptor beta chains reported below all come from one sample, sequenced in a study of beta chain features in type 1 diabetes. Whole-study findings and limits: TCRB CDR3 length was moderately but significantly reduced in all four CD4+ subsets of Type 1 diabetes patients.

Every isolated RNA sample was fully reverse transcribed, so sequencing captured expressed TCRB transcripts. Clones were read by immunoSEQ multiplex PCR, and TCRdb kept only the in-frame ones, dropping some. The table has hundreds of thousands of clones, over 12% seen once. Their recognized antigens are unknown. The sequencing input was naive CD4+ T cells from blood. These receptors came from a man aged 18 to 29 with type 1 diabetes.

The CDR3 reads CASSLNGGELFF. DNA for the CDR3: TGTGCCAGCAGCTTAAATGGCGGGGAGCTGTTTTTT. The J gene is TRBJ2-2, the V gene TRBV7-2; D is unclear. Trimming shortened V by 2 bases and J by 7 bases, and 5 bases separated the two germline ends. Germline lookup yields CDR1 SGHTA and CDR2 FQGNSA. CDR3 length: 12 amino acids.

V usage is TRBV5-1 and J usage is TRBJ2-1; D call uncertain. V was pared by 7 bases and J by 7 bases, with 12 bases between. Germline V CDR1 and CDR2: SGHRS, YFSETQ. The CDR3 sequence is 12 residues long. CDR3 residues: CASSVSENEQFF. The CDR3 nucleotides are TGCGCCAGCTCGGTGAGTGAGAATGAGCAGTTCTTC. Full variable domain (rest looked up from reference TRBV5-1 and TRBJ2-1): KAGVTQTPRYLIKTRGQQVTLSCSPISGHRSVSWYQQTPGQGLQFLFEYFSETQRNKGNFPGRFSGRQFSNSRSEMNVSTLELGDSALYLCASSVSENEQFFGPGTRLTVL.